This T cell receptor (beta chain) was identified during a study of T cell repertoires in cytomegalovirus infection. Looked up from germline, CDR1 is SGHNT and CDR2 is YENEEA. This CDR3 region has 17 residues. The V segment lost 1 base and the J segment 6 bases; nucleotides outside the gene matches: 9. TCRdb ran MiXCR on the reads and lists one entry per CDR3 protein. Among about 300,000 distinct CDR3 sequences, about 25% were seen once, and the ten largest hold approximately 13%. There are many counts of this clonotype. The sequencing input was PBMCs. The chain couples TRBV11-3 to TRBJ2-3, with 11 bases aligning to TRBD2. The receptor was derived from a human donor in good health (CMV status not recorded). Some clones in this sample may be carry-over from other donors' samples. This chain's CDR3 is CASSLGALAGGPDTQYF. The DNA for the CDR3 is TGTGCCAGCAGCTTAGGGGCTCTAGCGGGAGGCCCGGATACGCAGTATTTT.